These T cell receptor beta chains were read from a single sample in a study of blood T cell repertoires in COVID-19. The table came from immunoSEQ multiplex PCR; TCRdb's copy has only in-frame clones and leaves some out. The sample shows under 350,000 clones, roughly 91% of them seen only once. The sequenced sample was PBMCs or T cells enriched from blood (not recorded which). These receptors were taken from a woman aged 60-75 years who had recovered from COVID-19. The CDR3 runs from the conserved cysteine through the conserved F or W. A D gene is named only where the DNA matches it firmly. Clone size is not always given. Where it is, it says once, few, many or a class for expanded clones.

D gene: .; clone size: .; V gene: TRBV6-4; J gene: TRBJ1-2; CDR3 protein: CASSRSATEEFYGYTF; CDR3 DNA: TGTGCCAGCAGTAGATCCGCGACAGAGGAATTCTATGGCTACACCTTC
D gene: .; clone size: .; V gene: TRBV5-1; J gene: TRBJ1-3; CDR3 protein: CASSLSSSGNTIYF; CDR3 DNA: TGCGCCAGCAGCTTGTCGTCCTCTGGAAACACCATATATTTT
D gene: TRBD1; clone size: .; V gene: TRBV11-2; J gene: TRBJ1-4; CDR3 protein: CASSRTMGQENEKLFF; CDR3 DNA: TGTGCCAGCAGCCGCACAATGGGACAGGAAAATGAAAAACTGTTTTTT
D gene: TRBD1; clone size: once; V gene: TRBV18; J gene: TRBJ1-4; CDR3 protein: CASSTGQALNEKLFF; CDR3 DNA: TGTGCCAGCTCAACTGGACAGGCCCTAAACGAAAAACTGTTTTTT
D gene: .; clone size: .; V gene: TRBV6-1; J gene: TRBJ2-5; CDR3 protein: CASSEAPGTLQETQYF; CDR3 DNA: TGTGCCAGCAGTGAGGCCCCCGGGACACTACAAGAGACCCAGTACTTC
D gene: TRBD2; clone size: .; V gene: TRBV18; J gene: TRBJ2-5; CDR3 protein: CASSRREGERETQYF; CDR3 DNA: TGTGCCAGCTCCCGGCGGGAGGGAGAGAGAGAGACCCAGTACTTC
D gene: .; clone size: .; V gene: TRBV2; J gene: TRBJ2-7; CDR3 protein: CASSGEADEQYF; CDR3 DNA: TGTGCCAGCAGCGGGGAAGCTGACGAGCAGTACTTC
D gene: TRBD1; clone size: .; V gene: TRBV28; J gene: TRBJ2-5; CDR3 protein: CASTETGRETQYF; CDR3 DNA: TGTGCCAGCACAGAGACAGGGCGAGAGACCCAGTACTTC
D gene: .; clone size: .; V gene: TRBV7-8; J gene: TRBJ2-5; CDR3 protein: CASSPTVIQETQYF; CDR3 DNA: TGTGCCAGCAGCCCGACAGTTATCCAAGAGACCCAGTACTTC
D gene: TRBD1; clone size: .; V gene: TRBV28; J gene: TRBJ1-2; CDR3 protein: CASSLPGGDGYTF; CDR3 DNA: TGTGCCAGCAGTTTACCAGGGGGCGATGGCTACACCTTC
D gene: .; clone size: many; V gene: TRBV5-6; J gene: TRBJ1-5; CDR3 protein: CASSLSRNQPQHF; CDR3 DNA: TGTGCCAGCAGCTTGAGCCGAAATCAGCCCCAGCATTTT
D gene: .; clone size: .; V gene: TRBV28; J gene: TRBJ2-7; CDR3 protein: CASSTSGLSTYEQYF; CDR3 DNA: TGTGCCAGCAGTACCTCGGGACTTTCAACCTACGAGCAGTACTTC
D gene: TRBD2; clone size: .; V gene: TRBV3-1/TRBV3-2; J gene: TRBJ2-4; CDR3 protein: CASSQIGGAIQYF; CDR3 DNA: TGTGCCAGCAGCCAAATCGGGGGGGCCATTCAGTACTTC
D gene: .; clone size: .; V gene: TRBV5-1; J gene: TRBJ2-1; CDR3 protein: CASSLGGAWNEQFF; CDR3 DNA: TGCGCCAGCAGCTTGGGTGGGGCTTGGAATGAGCAGTTCTTC
D gene: .; clone size: .; V gene: TRBV28; J gene: TRBJ2-1; CDR3 protein: CASSSFRDKYNEQFF; CDR3 DNA: TGTGCCAGCAGTTCCTTCCGGGACAAGTACAATGAGCAGTTCTTC
D gene: .; clone size: .; V gene: TRBV28; J gene: TRBJ2-1; CDR3 protein: CASSFRGAREQFF; CDR3 DNA: TGTGCCAGCAGTTTTCGGGGAGCCCGGGAGCAGTTCTTC
D gene: .; clone size: .; V gene: TRBV5-4; J gene: TRBJ1-4; CDR3 protein: CASSRRDATNEKLFF; CDR3 DNA: TGTGCCAGCAGCCGGCGGGATGCAACTAATGAAAAACTGTTTTTT